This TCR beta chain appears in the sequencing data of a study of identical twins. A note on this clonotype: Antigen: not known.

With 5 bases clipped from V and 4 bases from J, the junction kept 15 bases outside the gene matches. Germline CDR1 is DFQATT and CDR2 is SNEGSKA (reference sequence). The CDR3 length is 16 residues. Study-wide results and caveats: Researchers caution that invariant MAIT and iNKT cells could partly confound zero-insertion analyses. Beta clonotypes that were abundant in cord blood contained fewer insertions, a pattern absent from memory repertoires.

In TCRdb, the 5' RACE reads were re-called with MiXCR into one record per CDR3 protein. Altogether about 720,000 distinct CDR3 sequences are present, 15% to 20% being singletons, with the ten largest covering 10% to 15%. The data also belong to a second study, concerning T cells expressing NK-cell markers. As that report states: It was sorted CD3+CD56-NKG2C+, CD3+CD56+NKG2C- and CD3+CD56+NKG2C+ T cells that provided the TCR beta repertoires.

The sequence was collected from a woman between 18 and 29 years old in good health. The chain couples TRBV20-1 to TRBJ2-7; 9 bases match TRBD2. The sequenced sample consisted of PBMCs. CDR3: CSARKLKLAGGYEQYF. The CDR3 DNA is TGCAGTGCTCGAAAACTAAAACTAGCGGGCGGATACGAGCAGTACTTC.